Listed below are T cell receptor beta chains from one sample, sequenced in a study of vaccination and CD4 T cells after COVID-19. Antigens for these TCRs are unknown. TCRdb re-called the PCR reads with MiXCR, one entry per CDR3 protein. The profile shows 9,500 to 15,000 distinct CDR3 sequences, over 20% of them singletons. The input for sequencing was CD4+ T cells from blood, cultured in vitro, taken before SARS-CoV-2 vaccination. These receptors were taken from a human donor who received a COVID-19 vaccine. Both conserved end residues are part of each CDR3. The D gene is left open where the match is weak. Clone size is stated in some rows and not others, as once, few, many or a class when expanded.

D gene	V gene	J gene	clone size	CDR3 DNA	CDR3 protein
TRBD1	TRBV7-9	TRBJ2-1	few	TGTGCCAGCAGCTTAAACCCCGAGGGGGCGGAACCCTCCTACAATGAGCAGTTCTTC	CASSLNPEGAEPSYNEQFF
NA	TRBV28	TRBJ2-2	NA	TGTGCCAGCAGGGGGTCTCCGGGGACCGGGGAGCTGTTTTTT	CASRGSPGTGELFF
TRBD2	TRBV19	TRBJ2-5	few	TGTGCCAGTAGTAATCTAGCGGCCTACCAAGAGACCCAGTACTTC	CASSNLAAYQETQYF
NA	TRBV5-8	TRBJ1-2	NA	TGTGCCAGCAGCCGTTCGGGGGCCCATGGCTACACCTTC	CASSRSGAHGYTF
TRBD1	TRBV6-1	TRBJ1-6	few	TGTGCCAGCAGGCGACAGGGGGCTTCACCCCTCCACTTT	CASRRQGASPLHF
NA	TRBV30	TRBJ1-6	few	TGTGCCTGGAGCGGGGACGGCAATAATTCACCCCTCCACTTT	CAWSGDGNNSPLHF
NA	TRBV6-1	TRBJ1-3	NA	TGTGCCAGCAGTGACATTGGTGGAAACACCATATATTTT	CASSDIGGNTIYF
TRBD2	TRBV11-3	TRBJ2-7	few	TGTGCCAGCAGCTTAGGGCGGACTAGCGGGGCCGAGCAGTACTTC	CASSLGRTSGAEQYF
TRBD1	TRBV24-1	TRBJ1-2	medium-sized	TGTGCCACCAGTGATTACAGGGGCGGGTTCTATGGCTACACCTTC	CATSDYRGGFYGYTF
TRBD1	TRBV5-1	TRBJ2-1	few	TGCGCCAGCAGCTTGGATAGGACAGGGGACTTCAATGAGCAGTTCTTC	CASSLDRTGDFNEQFF
NA	TRBV10-3	TRBJ2-7	NA	TGTGCCATCAGCCTGACCGGGACTGTCACCTACGAGCAGTACTTC	CAISLTGTVTYEQYF
NA	TRBV19	TRBJ1-2	NA	TGTGCCAGTAGTCCGCGCAAATCTCGAAGAGGATATGGCTACACCTTC	CASSPRKSRRGYGYTF
NA	TRBV2	TRBJ1-1	few	TGTGCCAGCAGCCCTGACCGAGACACTGAAGCTTTCTTT	CASSPDRDTEAFF
NA	TRBV6-5	TRBJ1-1	NA	TGTGCCAGCAGTTACCAACCGGGGGGGGGCAGGAACACTGAAGCTTTCTTT	CASSYQPGGGRNTEAFF
NA	TRBV6-5	TRBJ1-1	few	TGTGCCAGCAGTTACATCATCTTTCGGGGGGCCGCCCGGAACACTGAAGCTTTCTTT	CASSYIIFRGAARNTEAFF
NA	TRBV6-2/TRBV6-3	TRBJ1-2	medium-sized	TGTGCCAGCAGCGCCGGGACACGATATGGCTACACCTTC	CASSAGTRYGYTF
NA	TRBV6-1	TRBJ2-4	NA	TGTGCCAGCAGTGAGCCTGGGGTGGCCAAAAACATTCAGTACTTC	CASSEPGVAKNIQYF
NA	TRBV6-1	TRBJ2-3	few	TGTGCCAGCAGGACGACGGGGGTTTCAGATACGCAGTATTTT	CASRTTGVSDTQYF
TRBD1	TRBV6-5	TRBJ1-1	NA	TGTGCCAGCAGTTACCTCGGGACAGCCGGCCTGAACACTGAAGCTTTCTTT	CASSYLGTAGLNTEAFF
NA	TRBV10-1	TRBJ1-2	few	TGCGCCAGCAGTGAAAGGCCGAACTATGGCTACACCTTC	CASSERPNYGYTF
TRBD2	TRBV2	TRBJ2-1	NA	TGTGCCAGCAGTGAAAGGGCTAGCGGTAGCTCCTACAATGAGCAGTTCTTC	CASSERASGSSYNEQFF
NA	TRBV6-5	TRBJ2-6	NA	TGTGCCAGCAGTTACTCTGGACATTCTAACTCTGGGGCCAACGTCCTGACTTTC	CASSYSGHSNSGANVLTF
NA	TRBV10-2	TRBJ1-1	NA	TGCGCCAGCAGTGGGGTAACTTTAAACACTGAAGCTTTCTTT	CASSGVTLNTEAFF
NA	TRBV7-2	TRBJ2-7	NA	TGTGCCAGCAGCTTAGCGGCAGTATACGAGCAGTACTTC	CASSLAAVYEQYF
NA	TRBV24-1	TRBJ2-5	NA	TGTGCCACCGGATCACATTTACAAGAGACCCAGTACTTC	CATGSHLQETQYF
TRBD1	TRBV25-1	TRBJ1-4	few	TGTGCCAGCAGTGTTCAGGGGGCAACTAATGAAAAACTGTTTTTT	CASSVQGATNEKLFF
NA	TRBV19	TRBJ2-3	medium-sized	TGTGCCAGTAGTATAGCACTGGAGACAGATACGCAGTATTTT	CASSIALETDTQYF
TRBD1	TRBV30	TRBJ1-5	few	TGTGCCTGGAGGAGTAAGGACAGGGGGAATCAGCCCCAGCATTTT	CAWRSKDRGNQPQHF
TRBD2	TRBV7-9	TRBJ2-1	NA	TGTGCCAGCAGCCCCAGCGGGGGGGCTAACGGTGAGCAGTTCTTC	CASSPSGGANGEQFF
TRBD1	TRBV7-8	TRBJ2-7	few	TGTGCCAGCAGCTTAGGGTTTTCGGACAGGGCTATTTCCTACGAGCAGTACTTC	CASSLGFSDRAISYEQYF
NA	TRBV5-1	TRBJ2-3	NA	TGCGCCAGCAGCTTGGGGGGGAGTACAGATACGCAGTATTTT	CASSLGGSTDTQYF
TRBD1	TRBV7-9	TRBJ1-2	NA	TGTGCCAGCAGCTTAGGGGGGGACAGAAGCTATGGCTACACCTTC	CASSLGGDRSYGYTF
NA	TRBV5-1	TRBJ1-1	few	TGCGCCAGCAGCTCAATGACCGGGACCGCTGACACTGAAGCTTTCTTT	CASSSMTGTADTEAFF
TRBD1	TRBV4-1	TRBJ1-6	few	TGCGCCAGCAGCCAAGCCTCTATAGGGGACAGATTTAATTCACCCCTCCACTTT	CASSQASIGDRFNSPLHF
NA	TRBV6-1	TRBJ1-2	medium-sized	TGTGCCAGCACCCCGGCCCCGGTGAACTATGGCTACACCTTC	CASTPAPVNYGYTF
TRBD1	TRBV5-4	TRBJ1-4	few	TGTGCCAGCAGCCGAGGGACAGACAATGAAAAACTGTTTTTT	CASSRGTDNEKLFF
TRBD1	TRBV29-1	TRBJ2-1	NA	TGCAGCGTTGGGGACAGGTACAATGAGCAGTTCTTC	CSVGDRYNEQFF
NA	TRBV5-5	TRBJ2-1	NA	TGTGCCAGCAGCTCGCGGAATGAGCAGTTCTTC	CASSSRNEQFF
NA	TRBV6-2/TRBV6-3	TRBJ2-7	NA	TGTGCCAGCAGTCCCCCCTTACGTTCCCCAAGGGCCGGTATAGGCTCCTACGAGCAGTACTTC	CASSPPLRSPRAGIGSYEQYF
TRBD2	TRBV10-3	TRBJ2-1	NA	TGTGCCAGCGGCCATAGCGGGGTCAATGAGCAGTTCTTC	CASGHSGVNEQFF
NA	TRBV6-1	TRBJ2-7	NA	TGTGCCAGCAGGGTGGGGCAGCACTACGAGCAGTGCTTC	CASRVGQHYEQCF
NA	TRBV11-2	TRBJ1-6	NA	TGTGCCAGCAGCCGTACCCCAGTAGCTTATAATTCACCCCTCCACTTT	CASSRTPVAYNSPLHF
NA	TRBV10-3	TRBJ1-2	NA	TGTGCCAGCGCCGGGACCCCCATCGGCTATGGCTACACCTTC	CASAGTPIGYGYTF
NA	TRBV7-9	TRBJ2-7	NA	TGTGCCAGCAGCTTAGCGGGGAGGCCATTTTTC	CASSLAGRPFF
NA	TRBV5-1	TRBJ2-6	few	TGCGCCAGCAGCTTCCCAGGCTCTGGGGCCAACGTCCTGACTTTC	CASSFPGSGANVLTF
NA	TRBV5-5	TRBJ2-1	few	TGTGCCAGCAGCTTGGGAGGGGGACTAAACAATGAGCAGTTCTTC	CASSLGGGLNNEQFF
NA	TRBV7-2	TRBJ2-3	NA	TGTGCCAGCAGAAAGTTAGGTCCAGATACGCAGTATTTT	CASRKLGPDTQYF
NA	TRBV5-1	TRBJ2-5	NA	TGCGCCAGCCGTTATCAAGAGACCCAGTACTTC	CASRYQETQYF
NA	TRBV4-2	TRBJ1-2	NA	TGTGCCAGCAGCCCCGATCCTTGGCTATTATATGGCTACACCTTC	CASSPDPWLLYGYTF
TRBD2	TRBV5-4	TRBJ2-2	few	TGTGCCAGCAGCTCATTGACTAGCGGGGCCTCGAACACCGGGGAGCTGTTTTTT	CASSSLTSGASNTGELFF
TRBD2	TRBV5-1	TRBJ2-3	few	TGCGCCAGCAGCTTGGGAGACGGGAGGGTCACAGATACGCAGTATTTT	CASSLGDGRVTDTQYF
NA	TRBV30	TRBJ2-3	NA	TGTGCCTGGAGCCCGGGAGCCCCTAGCACAGATACGCAGTATTTT	CAWSPGAPSTDTQYF
NA	TRBV12-3/TRBV12-4	TRBJ2-5	few	TGTGCCAGCACCCCTAGGGGAGGGGGCGCGGAGACCCAGTACTTC	CASTPRGGGAETQYF
NA	TRBV15	TRBJ1-3	NA	TGTGCCACCAGCAGAGATCCCACTGGAAACACCATATATTTT	CATSRDPTGNTIYF
TRBD2	TRBV7-2	TRBJ2-1	few	TGTGCCAGCAGCTTATCCTCGGGGGGATCCTACAATGAGCAGTTCTTC	CASSLSSGGSYNEQFF
TRBD2	TRBV30	TRBJ2-6	few	TGTGCCTGGAGTGTAGCGGGGAGCTCTGGGGCCAACGTCCTGACTTTC	CAWSVAGSSGANVLTF
NA	TRBV20-1	TRBJ2-3	few	TGCAGTGCTGTCAAACTGGGGTCCACAGATACGCAGTATTTT	CSAVKLGSTDTQYF